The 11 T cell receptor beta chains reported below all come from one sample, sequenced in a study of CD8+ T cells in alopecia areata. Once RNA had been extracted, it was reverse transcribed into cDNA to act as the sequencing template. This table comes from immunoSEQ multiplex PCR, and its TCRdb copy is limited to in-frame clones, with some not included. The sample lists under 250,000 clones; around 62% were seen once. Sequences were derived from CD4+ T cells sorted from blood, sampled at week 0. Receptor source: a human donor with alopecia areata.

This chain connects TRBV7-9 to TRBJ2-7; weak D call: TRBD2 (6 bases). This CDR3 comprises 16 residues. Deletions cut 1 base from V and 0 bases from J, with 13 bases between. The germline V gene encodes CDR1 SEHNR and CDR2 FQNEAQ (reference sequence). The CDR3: CASSLVGTGSSYEQYF. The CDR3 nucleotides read TGTGCCAGCAGCTTAGTGGGGACCGGGAGCTCCTACGAGCAGTACTTC.

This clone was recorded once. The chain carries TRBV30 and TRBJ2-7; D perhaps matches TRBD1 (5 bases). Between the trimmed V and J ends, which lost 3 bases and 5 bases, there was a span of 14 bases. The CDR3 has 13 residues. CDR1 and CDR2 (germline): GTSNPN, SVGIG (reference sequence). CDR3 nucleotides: TGTGCCTGGAGCGGCAGGGCCAACGACGAGCAGTACTTC. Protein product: CAWSGRANDEQYF.

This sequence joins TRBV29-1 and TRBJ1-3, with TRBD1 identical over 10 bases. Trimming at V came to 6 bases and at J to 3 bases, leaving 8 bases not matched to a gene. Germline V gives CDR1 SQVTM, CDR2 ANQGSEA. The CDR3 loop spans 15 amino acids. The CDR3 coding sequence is TGCAGCGTAACCCCCGGGACAGGGGATGGAAACACCATATATTTT. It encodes CSVTPGTGDGNTIYF.

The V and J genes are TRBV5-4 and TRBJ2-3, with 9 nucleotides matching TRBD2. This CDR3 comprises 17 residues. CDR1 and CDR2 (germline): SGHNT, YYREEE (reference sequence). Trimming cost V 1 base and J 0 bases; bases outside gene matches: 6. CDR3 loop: CASSLLVLAGSTDTQYF. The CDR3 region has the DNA TGTGCCAGCAGCTTGCTTGTTCTAGCGGGGAGCACAGATACGCAGTATTTT.

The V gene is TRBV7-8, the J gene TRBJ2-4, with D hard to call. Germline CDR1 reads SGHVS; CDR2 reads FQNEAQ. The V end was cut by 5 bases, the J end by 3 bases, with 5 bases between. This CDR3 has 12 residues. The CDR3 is CASSLGKNIQYF. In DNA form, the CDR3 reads TGTGCCAGCAGCCTGGGCAAAAACATTCAGTACTTC.

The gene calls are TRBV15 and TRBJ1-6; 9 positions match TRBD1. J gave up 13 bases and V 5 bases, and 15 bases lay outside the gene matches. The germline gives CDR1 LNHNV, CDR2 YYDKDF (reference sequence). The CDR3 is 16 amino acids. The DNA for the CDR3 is TGTGCCACCAGCTCAACCTTACAGGGGGCTCCCGGGCCCCTCCACTTT. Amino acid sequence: CATSSTLQGAPGPLHF.

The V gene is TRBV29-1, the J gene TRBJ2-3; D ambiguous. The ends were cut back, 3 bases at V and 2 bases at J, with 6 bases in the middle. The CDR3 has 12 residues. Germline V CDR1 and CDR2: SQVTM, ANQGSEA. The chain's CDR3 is CSVEEFTDTQYF. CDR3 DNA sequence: TGCAGCGTTGAGGAATTCACAGATACGCAGTATTTT.

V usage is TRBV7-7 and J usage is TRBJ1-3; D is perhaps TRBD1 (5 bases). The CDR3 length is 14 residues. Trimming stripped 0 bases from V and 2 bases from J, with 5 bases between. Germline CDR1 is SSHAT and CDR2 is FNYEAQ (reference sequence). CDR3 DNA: TGTGCCAGCAGCTTAGCAGGGGCTGGAAACACCATATATTTT. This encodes CASSLAGAGNTIYF.

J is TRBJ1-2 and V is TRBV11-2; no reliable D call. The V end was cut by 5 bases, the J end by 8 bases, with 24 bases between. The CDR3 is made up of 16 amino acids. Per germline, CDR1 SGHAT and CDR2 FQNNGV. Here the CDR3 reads CASSQPSRLNLLGYTF. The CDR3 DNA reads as TGTGCCAGCAGCCAACCCTCGCGATTGAACCTCTTAGGCTACACCTTC.

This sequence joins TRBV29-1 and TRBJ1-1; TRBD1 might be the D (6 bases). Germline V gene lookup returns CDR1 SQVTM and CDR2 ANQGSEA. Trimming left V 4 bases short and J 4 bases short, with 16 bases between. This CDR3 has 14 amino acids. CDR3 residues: CSVGPLQGLTEAFF. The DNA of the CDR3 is TGCAGCGTTGGCCCTCTACAGGGACTCACTGAAGCTTTCTTT.

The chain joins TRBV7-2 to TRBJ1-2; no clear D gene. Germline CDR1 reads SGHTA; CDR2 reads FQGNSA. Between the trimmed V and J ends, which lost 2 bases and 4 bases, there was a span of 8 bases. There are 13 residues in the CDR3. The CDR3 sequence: CASSLTRVYGYTF. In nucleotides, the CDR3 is TGTGCCAGCAGCTTAACAAGAGTCTATGGCTACACCTTC.